This entry lists 21 T cell receptor beta chains sequenced from one sample in a study of T cell changes during pregnancy in multiple sclerosis. TCRdb's copy holds only in-frame clones and misses some; the assay was immunoSEQ multiplex PCR. Among about 62,000 clones listed, 89% were seen once. The input for sequencing was peripheral blood, taken in the first trimester of pregnancy. The receptor source for this set is a female donor with multiple sclerosis, enrolled in a pregnancy study.

V is TRBV29-1 and J is TRBJ2-5, with 7 positions matching TRBD1. Per the germline V gene, CDR1 is SQVTM and CDR2 is ANQGSEA. CDR3 length: 12 residues. V trimming: 6 bases; J trimming: 4 bases; junction bases outside the gene matches: 5. The CDR3 bases are TGCAGCGTCGACAGGGCCGGAGAGACCCAGTACTTC. It translates to CSVDRAGETQYF.

This rearrangement joins TRBV13 to TRBJ2-7; 10 bases match TRBD1. V dropped 4 bases and J dropped 6; count of bases not matched to a gene: 9. The CDR3 is made up of 15 amino acids. Germline V lookup: CDR1 PRHDT, CDR2 FYEKMQ (reference sequence). The CDR3 here is CASSYDRGLVGEQYF. Here the CDR3 DNA reads TGTGCCAGCAGCTACGACAGGGGGCTAGTAGGCGAGCAGTACTTC.

The V call is TRBV14, the J call TRBJ2-1, with 10 nucleotides matching TRBD2. There are 15 residues in the CDR3. CDR1 is SGHDN, CDR2 FVKESK, per germline. V dropped 3 bases and J dropped 8; count of bases not matched to a gene: 7. Written as DNA, the CDR3 is TGTGCCAGCAGCCACGAAACCGGGACTAGCGATGAGCAGTTCTTC. Amino acids: CASSHETGTSDEQFF.

The rearrangement joins TRBV7-9 to TRBJ1-2; maybe TRBD1 (5 bases). V was pared by 1 base and J by 0 bases, with 9 bases between. This CDR3 has 15 residues. Looked up from germline, CDR1 is SEHNR and CDR2 is FQNEAQ (reference sequence). The CDR3 protein is CASSLVGGANYGYTF. The CDR3 nucleotides read TGTGCCAGCAGCTTAGTTGGGGGGGCTAACTATGGCTACACCTTC. Together with reference TRBV7-9 and TRBJ1-2, the CDR3 gives the full variable domain: DTGVSQNPRHKITKRGQNVTFRCDPISEHNRLYWYRQTLGQGPEFLTYFQNEAQLEKSRLLSDRFSAERPKGSFSTLEIQRTEQGDSAMYLCASSLVGGANYGYTFGSGTRLTVV.

This chain connects TRBV14 to TRBJ1-4; 9 bases are a match to TRBD1. Losses at the gene ends were 3 bases for V and 0 bases for J; bases not matched to a gene: 14. The CDR3 has 20 amino acids. Germline CDR1 reads SGHDN; CDR2 reads FVKESK. CDR3 coding DNA: TGTGCCAGCAGCCATGCCCTGGGGACAGGGTCCTGGGCAACTAATGAAAAACTGTTTTTT. This codes for CASSHALGTGSWATNEKLFF. Variable domain in full (rest from reference TRBV14 and TRBJ1-4): EAGVTQFPSHSVIEKGQTVTLRCDPISGHDNLYWYRRVMGKEIKFLLHFVKESKQDESGMPNNRFLAERTGGTYSTLKVQPAELEDSGVYFCASSHALGTGSWATNEKLFFGSGTQLSVL.

This clone has more than one count but fewer than ten. CDR3 residues: CASSPNIALGYTF. In DNA form, the CDR3 reads TGTGCCAGTAGTCCCAATATAGCCCTCGGCTACACCTTC. The rearrangement links TRBV19 to TRBJ1-2; D remains unclear. V lost 5 bases, J lost 8 bases, and 15 bases lay in between. This CDR3 contains 13 residues. In germline, CDR1 is LNHDA, CDR2 SQIVND (reference sequence).

The chain links TRBV4-2 to TRBJ1-3; D not resolved. This CDR3 spans 15 amino acids. Germline CDR1 is LGHNA and CDR2 is YNFKEQ. V was cut by 0 bases and J by 1 base, with 7 bases left in between. CDR3 in amino acids: CASSQDIPSGNTIYF. The CDR3 region has the DNA TGTGCCAGCAGCCAAGATATTCCTTCTGGAAACACCATATATTTT.

V usage is TRBV6-5 and J usage is TRBJ2-7; D might be TRBD1 (6 bases). The germline gives CDR1 MNHEY, CDR2 SVGAGI. Deletions cut 0 bases from V and 6 bases from J, with 15 bases between. The CDR3 has 15 amino acids. The CDR3 coding sequence is TGTGCCAGCAGTTACTCGACCCCCACAGGGCTCGAGCAGTACTTC. Its protein product is CASSYSTPTGLEQYF.

The sample holds a few counts of this clone. V usage is TRBV18 and J usage is TRBJ1-5; TRBD1 matches 9 bases. The V gene end was trimmed by 5 bases and the J gene end by 5 bases; junction bases not matched to a gene: 1. The V gene's germline CDR1 is KGHSH and CDR2 LQKENI. The CDR3 length is 13 residues. In DNA, the CDR3 is TGTGCCAGCTCAAGGACAGGGGATCAGCCCCAGCATTTT. Encoded protein: CASSRTGDQPQHF.

This chain's CDR3 is CASGQDRGTEAFF. CDR3 sequence (DNA): TGCGCCAGCGGACAGGACAGGGGTACTGAAGCTTTCTTT. This chain uses TRBV5-1 with TRBJ1-1, with TRBD1 matching 9 bases. The CDR3 runs to 13 residues. The V and J ends lost 7 bases and 5 bases, in that order; junction bases with no gene match: 6. From germline, CDR1 is SGHRS and CDR2 YFSETQ.

The CDR3 nucleotides are TGTGCCAGCAGTTCTACTACAGGGGGCGGGGTACACGAGCAGTACTTC. Protein: CASSSTTGGGVHEQYF. The chain links TRBV28 to TRBJ2-7, with 9 bases identical to TRBD1. The germline V gene encodes CDR1 MDHEN and CDR2 SYDVKM. This CDR3 has 16 residues. The V gene end was trimmed by 4 bases and the J gene end by 5 bases; junction bases not matched to a gene: 12.

The chain is built from TRBV6-5 and TRBJ1-5, with D possibly matching TRBD1 (5 bases). V lost 6 bases, J lost 5 bases, and 14 bases lay in between. CDR3 size: 14 residues. Germline values: CDR1 MNHEY, CDR2 SVGAGI. This CDR3 is CASSSGQGHQPQHF. The CDR3 bases are TGTGCCAGCAGCTCTGGGCAGGGCCATCAGCCCCAGCATTTT.

The gene calls are TRBV5-1 and TRBJ1-4; 7 positions agree with TRBD1. The CDR3 has 16 residues. V shed 4 bases and J 1 base; nucleotides not matched to a gene: 7. CDR1 and CDR2 from the germline V gene are SGHRS and YFSETQ. Here the CDR3 reads CASSPLAGGTNEKLFF. DNA for the CDR3: TGCGCCAGCAGCCCTTTGGCAGGGGGAACTAATGAAAAACTGTTTTTT.

V usage is TRBV7-2 and J usage is TRBJ1-2; no clear D. Germline CDR1 SGHTA, CDR2 FQGNSA. The CDR3 runs 12 residues. Trimming stripped 1 base from V and 6 bases from J, with 6 bases between. In DNA, the CDR3 is TGTGCCAGCAGCTTAGAGCGGAATGGCTACACCTTC. Translation: CASSLERNGYTF.

Only one count was recorded for this clone. The chain links TRBV6-5 to TRBJ1-1; tentative D call: TRBD1 (6 bases). Germline CDR1 MNHEY, CDR2 SVGAGI. V shed 6 bases and J shed 7 bases, with 18 bases lying between them. This CDR3 contains 14 residues. The CDR3 loop is CASRLDRSLLEAFF. CDR3 nucleotide sequence: TGTGCCAGCAGACTGGACAGATCGCTACTTGAAGCTTTCTTT.

This chain joins TRBV6-1 and TRBJ2-3; unclear D gene. Germline CDR1 MNHNS, CDR2 SASEGT. The CDR3 extends over 14 amino acids. Trimming took 6 bases from V and 0 from J, leaving 10 bases between them. As DNA, the CDR3 is TGTGCCAGCAGGCGGCTATACAGCACAGATACGCAGTATTTT. Translating gives CASRRLYSTDTQYF.

V is TRBV11-2 and J is TRBJ1-2, with TRBD1 matching 8 bases. Germline values: CDR1 SGHAT, CDR2 FQNNGV. V was pared by 2 bases and J by 0 bases, with 8 bases of the junction left unmatched. This CDR3 region has 17 residues. CDR3 in DNA: TGTGCCAGCAGCTTACGCTTCGGACAGGGTACTAACTATGGCTACACCTTC. Translating gives CASSLRFGQGTNYGYTF.

This clone was picked up one time. This chain connects TRBV7-9 to TRBJ2-2; tentative D call: TRBD2 (5 bases). Germline V gene lookup returns CDR1 SEHNR and CDR2 FQNEAQ (reference sequence). The CDR3 extends over 16 amino acids. Between the trimmed V and J ends, which lost 5 bases and 5 bases, there was a span of 18 bases. CDR3 nucleotides: TGTGCCAGCAGCCCGGGTGGGCTCCCGGGGACCGGGGAGCTGTTTTTT. Translation gives CASSPGGLPGTGELFF.

The chain carries TRBV5-1 and TRBJ1-3; a weak D match, TRBD1 (6 bases). Trimming shortened V by 3 bases and J by 2 bases, and 9 bases separated the two germline ends. CDR3 length equals 14 residues. Germline V gives CDR1 SGHRS, CDR2 YFSETQ. The CDR3 bases are TGCGCCAGCAGCTCCGGGACAACTGGAAACACCATATATTTT. Protein: CASSSGTTGNTIYF.

The chain recombines TRBV4-3 with TRBJ1-2; perhaps TRBD1 as D (6 bases). Germline V lookup: CDR1 LGHNA, CDR2 YSLEER. V lost 1 base to trimming and J lost 4 bases, with 19 bases between them. The length of the CDR3 is 17 residues. CDR3 loop: CASSQGAGGGAVYGYTF. The CDR3 DNA reads as TGCGCCAGCAGCCAAGGGGCCGGCGGGGGGGCTGTCTATGGCTACACCTTC.

The rearrangement joins TRBV6-5 to TRBJ2-7; D is possibly TRBD2 (6 bases). The CDR3 loop spans 13 amino acids. The germline V gene encodes CDR1 MNHEY and CDR2 SVGAGI. V was cut by 5 bases and J by 0 bases, with 8 bases left in between. CDR3 DNA sequence: TGTGCCAGCAGTATTAGCGGCTCCTACGAGCAGTACTTC. Protein product: CASSISGSYEQYF.